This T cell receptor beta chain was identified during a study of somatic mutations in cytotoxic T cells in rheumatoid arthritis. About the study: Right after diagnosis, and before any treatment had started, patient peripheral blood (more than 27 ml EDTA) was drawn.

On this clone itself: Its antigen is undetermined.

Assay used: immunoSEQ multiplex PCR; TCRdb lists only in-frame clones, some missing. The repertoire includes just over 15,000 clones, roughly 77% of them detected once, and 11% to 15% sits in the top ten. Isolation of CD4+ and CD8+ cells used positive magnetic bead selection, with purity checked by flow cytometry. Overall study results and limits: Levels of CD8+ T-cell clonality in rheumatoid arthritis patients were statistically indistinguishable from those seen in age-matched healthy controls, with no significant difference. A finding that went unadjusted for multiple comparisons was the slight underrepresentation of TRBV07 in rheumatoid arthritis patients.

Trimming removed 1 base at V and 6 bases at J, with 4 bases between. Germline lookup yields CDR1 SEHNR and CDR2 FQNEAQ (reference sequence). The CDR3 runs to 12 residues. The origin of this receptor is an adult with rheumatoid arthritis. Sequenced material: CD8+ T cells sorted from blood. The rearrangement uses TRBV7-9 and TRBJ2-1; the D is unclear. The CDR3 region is CASSLVSNEQFF. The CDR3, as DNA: TGTGCCAGCAGCTTAGTCAGCAATGAGCAGTTCTTC.